These 18 T cell receptor beta chains came from one sample sequenced in a study of T cell repertoires in cytomegalovirus infection. One entry per CDR3 protein, called by TCRdb with MiXCR from the reads. The sample has some 800,000 distinct CDR3 sequences, 30% to 35% seen once. For these receptors, no antigen is known. The specimen comprised cultured CD8+ T cells from PBMCs, sampled from culture after CMV antigen stimulation. These receptors all come from a human donor in good health (CMV status not recorded). Some clones in this sample may be carry-over from other donors' samples.

The chain employs TRBV5-1 and TRBJ2-3; D is undetermined. The CDR3 length is 14 residues. The germline V gene has CDR1 SGHRS and CDR2 YFSETQ. V shed 6 bases and J shed 1 base, with 12 bases lying between them. The CDR3 loop reads CASTPVVGTDTQYF. Here the CDR3 DNA reads TGCGCCAGCACGCCCGTCGTCGGCACAGATACGCAGTATTTT. Together with reference TRBV5-1 and TRBJ2-3, the CDR3 gives the full variable domain: KAGVTQTPRYLIKTRGQQVTLSCSPISGHRSVSWYQQTPGQGLQFLFEYFSETQRNKGNFPGRFSGRQFSNSRSEMNVSTLELGDSALYLCASTPVVGTDTQYFGPGTRLTVL.

CDR3 sequence (DNA): TGTGCCAGCGGATTAGGGGAGGCCTACGAGCAGTACTTC. This translates into CASGLGEAYEQYF. The J gene is TRBJ2-7, the V gene TRBV7-9; perhaps TRBD2 as D (6 bases). This CDR3 has 13 amino acids. Germline V gene lookup returns CDR1 SEHNR and CDR2 FQNEAQ (reference sequence). Between the trimmed V and J ends, which lost 8 bases and 2 bases, there was a span of 13 bases.

CDR3 nucleotide sequence: TGTGCCAGCATCCCGACAGGGGCGAAAAATGAGCAGTTCTTC. Residues: CASIPTGAKNEQFF. V and J are TRBV6-2 or TRBV6-3 and TRBJ2-1; TRBD1 matches at 8 bases. J gave up 7 bases and V 7 bases, and 9 bases lay outside the gene matches. The germline V gene has CDR1 MNHEY and CDR2 SVGEGT. The CDR3 extends over 14 amino acids.

This clonotype was counted a few times. The chain uses TRBV4-2 and TRBJ2-1, with no clear D. This CDR3 has 18 amino acids. The ends were cut back, 0 bases at V and 2 bases at J, with 17 bases in the middle. The germline CDR1 and CDR2 sequences are LGHNA and YNFKEQ. CDR3 loop: CASSQDLYNLAAYNEQFF. The CDR3 DNA sequence: TGTGCCAGCAGCCAAGATCTATACAATCTCGCGGCCTACAATGAGCAGTTCTTC.

This sequence joins TRBV28 and TRBJ1-6, with D uncertain. Germline V gene data show CDR1 as MDHEN and CDR2 as SYDVKM. This CDR3 comprises 15 residues. Trimming left V 6 bases short and J 6 bases short, with 15 bases between. The chain's CDR3 is CASRALIWGNSPLHF. The CDR3 DNA sequence: TGTGCCAGCAGGGCGCTAATATGGGGTAATTCACCCCTCCACTTT. Full variable domain (outside the CDR3, taken from reference TRBV28 and TRBJ1-6): DVKVTQSSRYLVKRTGEKVFLECVQDMDHENMFWYRQDPGLGLRLIYFSYDVKMKEKGDIPEGYSVSREKKERFSLILESASTNQTSMYLCASRALIWGNSPLHFGNGTRLTVT.

The V and J genes are TRBV7-6 and TRBJ1-4; D not certain. This CDR3 has 16 residues. V gave up 0 bases and J gave up 4 bases, with 12 bases separating them. Germline assignment: CDR1 SGHVS and CDR2 FNYEAQ. The CDR3 bases are TGTGCCAGCAGCTTAGCGCCAGTGTCGCTTAATGAAAAACTGTTTTTT. Encoded protein: CASSLAPVSLNEKLFF.

The chain joins TRBV9 to TRBJ1-4; D gene unclear. Trimming left V 0 bases short and J 1 base short, with 7 bases between. In germline, CDR1 is SGDLS, CDR2 YYNGEE. The CDR3 sequence is 15 residues long. The CDR3 is CASSVAGGTNEKLFF. In nucleotides, the CDR3 is TGTGCCAGCAGCGTAGCGGGCGGAACTAATGAAAAACTGTTTTTT.

Many counts were recorded for this clonotype. This rearrangement joins TRBV7-9 to TRBJ1-2; D is unresolved. The CDR3 runs to 14 residues. CDR1 SEHNR and CDR2 FQNEAQ come from the germline V gene (reference sequence). V was clipped by 0 bases and J by 4 bases, with 9 bases between them. Here the CDR3 DNA reads TGTGCCAGCAGCTTAGCGGTACTGCCCTATGGCTACACCTTC. Protein: CASSLAVLPYGYTF.

In its sample, this clonotype was seen many times. This chain joins TRBV7-2 and TRBJ2-1; D remains ambiguous. Germline V gives CDR1 SGHTA, CDR2 FQGNSA. The V and J ends lost 2 bases and 3 bases respectively, with 11 bases between them. This CDR3 is built from 15 residues. The CDR3 loop reads CASSLLPTHYNEQFF. CDR3 nucleotide sequence: TGTGCCAGCAGCTTACTGCCTACCCACTACAATGAGCAGTTCTTC.

This clonotype has more than one count but fewer than ten. The V and J genes are TRBV2 and TRBJ1-2; no reliable D call. The length of the CDR3 is 14 residues. Trimming left V 2 bases short and J 6 bases short, with 13 bases between. The germline V gene has CDR1 SNHLY and CDR2 FYNNEI. The CDR3 DNA is TGTGCCAGCAGTGAACGTCGGACCTCCGATGGCTACACCTTC. Its translation: CASSERRTSDGYTF.

The V call is TRBV20-1, the J call TRBJ2-5, with D possibly called TRBD1 or TRBD2 (5 bases each). Trimming removed 6 bases from V and 4 bases from J, with 9 bases in between. This CDR3 is 11 amino acids long. Germline V lookup: CDR1 DFQATT, CDR2 SNEGSKA (reference sequence). For the CDR3, the DNA is TGCAGTGCCCGGGACCTAGAGACCCAGTACTTC. It translates to CSARDLETQYF.

V is TRBV29-1 and J is TRBJ1-1; D is uncertain. Germline V gene data show CDR1 as SQVTM and CDR2 as ANQGSEA. The CDR3 loop spans 13 amino acids. Between the trimmed V and J ends, which lost 3 bases and 4 bases, there was a span of 12 bases. In DNA, the CDR3 is TGCAGCGTTGACGAGGGAGGGTTCACTGAAGCTTTCTTT. This encodes CSVDEGGFTEAFF.

This clonotype was recorded many times. J is TRBJ1-1 and V is TRBV7-8, with unresolved D. Germline V gives CDR1 SGHVS, CDR2 FQNEAQ. CDR3 length: 12 amino acids. V was shortened by 6 bases and J by 4 bases, with 9 bases between the two germline ends. The CDR3 DNA is TGTGCCAGCAGGGACGGTAGCACTGAAGCTTTCTTT. Amino acids: CASRDGSTEAFF. Variable domain in full (rest from reference TRBV7-8 and TRBJ1-1): GAGVSQSPRYKVAKRGQDVALRCDPISGHVSLFWYQQALGQGPEFLTYFQNEAQLDKSGLPSDRFFAERPEGSVSTLKIQRTQQEDSAVYLCASRDGSTEAFFGQGTRLTVV.

The V and J genes are TRBV12-3 or TRBV12-4 and TRBJ2-3; 9 nucleotides agree with TRBD1. The CDR3 consists of 15 residues. The V segment lost 5 bases and the J segment 2 bases; nucleotides outside the gene matches: 5. The CDR3 DNA follows: TGTGCCAGCAGTGTCGGACAGGGGCTCACAGATACGCAGTATTTT. Translating it yields CASSVGQGLTDTQYF.

With regard to this clonotype: This could be a read error, since a much larger clone is one nucleotide away. This chain connects TRBV12-3 or TRBV12-4 to TRBJ2-1; D may be TRBD1 (5 bases). V was clipped by 6 bases and J by 8 bases, with 5 bases between them. The CDR3 runs to 10 residues. The CDR3 DNA is TGTGCCAGCAGGGGGCATGAGCAGTTCTTC. Protein: CASRGHEQFF.

This clonotype has at least ten counts. The J gene is TRBJ2-5, the V gene TRBV7-2, with unresolved D. V was pared by 6 bases and J by 6 bases, with 20 bases between. Per germline, CDR1 SGHTA and CDR2 FQGNSA. The CDR3 extends over 15 amino acids. For the CDR3, the DNA is TGTGCCAGCAGTTCCCCCGAGAGTAATCGGAAGACCCAGTACTTC. As protein: CASSSPESNRKTQYF.

A few counts support this clonotype. The V call is TRBV13, the J call TRBJ2-5; TRBD1 is a possible D gene (5 bases). CDR1 is PRHDT and CDR2 is FYEKMQ in the germline V gene (reference sequence). V dropped 3 bases and J dropped 5 bases, with 13 bases sitting between them. The CDR3 contains 14 residues. For the CDR3, the DNA is TGTGCCAGCAGCTTGTCCCAGGGTGCGGAGACCCAGTACTTC. Translation gives CASSLSQGAETQYF.

Turning to this clonotype: An end of the junction does not agree with germline; a read error may underlie this. CDR3 amino acids: CSVEGHSREQHF. CDR3 sequence (DNA): TGCAGCGTTGAGGGACATTCGAGGGAGCAGCACTTC. The V and J genes are TRBV29-1 and TRBJ2-7; tentatively, D is TRBD1 (6 bases). Germline V lookup: CDR1 SQVTM, CDR2 ANQGSEA. The CDR3 covers 12 residues.